Below are 17 T cell receptor beta chains sequenced from a single sample in a study of T cell changes during pregnancy in multiple sclerosis. Some clones are missing from TCRdb's copy, which holds only in-frame ones; the method was immunoSEQ multiplex PCR. The table lists 57,000 or so clones, about 91% of them singletons, with approximately 3.8% in the top ten. This specimen was peripheral blood, taken after pregnancy. The origin of the receptors is a female donor in good health, enrolled as a control in a pregnancy study.

The gene calls are TRBV9 and TRBJ2-1; TRBD2 matches 8 bases. Germline lookup yields CDR1 SGDLS and CDR2 YYNGEE. After removal of 5 bases from V and 5 bases from J, the junction contained 6 bases not matched to a gene. CDR3 length: 14 amino acids. The CDR3 nucleotides read TGTGCCAGCAGGAGGACTAGCTCTGACAATGAGCAGTTCTTC. It specifies CASRRTSSDNEQFF.

CDR3 in DNA: TGTGCCAGCAGCCCGGACCCGGACAAAGGAAATACGCAGTATTTT. Its translation: CASSPDPDKGNTQYF. J is TRBJ2-3 and V is TRBV5-4; D is perhaps TRBD1 (5 bases). Germline lookup yields CDR1 SGHNT and CDR2 YYREEE (reference sequence). Deletions cut 4 bases from V and 7 bases from J, with 19 bases between. The CDR3 extends over 15 amino acids.

J is TRBJ2-7 and V is TRBV15, with 10 bases fitting TRBD2. This CDR3 comprises 16 residues. The germline V gene encodes CDR1 LNHNV and CDR2 YYDKDF (reference sequence). The V segment lost 1 base and the J segment 5 bases; nucleotides outside the gene matches: 8. The CDR3 protein is CATSRGVGTSDNEQYF. CDR3 DNA sequence: TGTGCCACCAGCAGAGGGGTGGGGACTAGCGACAACGAGCAGTACTTC. Variable domain in full (rest from reference TRBV15 and TRBJ2-7): DAMVIQNPRYQVTQFGKPVTLSCSQTLNHNVMYWYQQKSSQAPKLLFHYYDKDFNNEADTPDNFQSRRPNTSFCFLDIRSPGLGDTAMYLCATSRGVGTSDNEQYFGPGTRLTVT.

The chain couples TRBV9 to TRBJ2-1; possible D gene TRBD2, 5 bases. Germline CDR1 reads SGDLS; CDR2 reads YYNGEE. The length of the CDR3 is 15 residues. V was clipped by 4 bases and J by 4 bases, with 15 bases between them. This CDR3 is CASSPISGRYNEQFF. As DNA, the CDR3 is TGTGCCAGCAGCCCAATTTCGGGGAGATACAATGAGCAGTTCTTC. Combining the CDR3 with reference TRBV9 and TRBJ2-1 gives the whole variable domain DSGVTQTPKHLITATGQRVTLRCSPRSGDLSVYWYQQSLDQGLQFLIQYYNGEERAKGNILERFSAQQFPDLHSELNLSSLELGDSALYFCASSPISGRYNEQFFGPGTRLTVL.

The chain has TRBV19 and TRBJ1-5; unclear D gene. Trimming cost V 3 bases and J 4 bases, with 10 bases left between them. The germline CDR1 and CDR2 sequences are LNHDA and SQIVND (reference sequence). The CDR3 is made up of 14 amino acids. CDR3 amino acids: CASSISAGNQPQHF. CDR3 sequence (DNA): TGTGCCAGTAGTATCAGTGCGGGGAATCAGCCCCAGCATTTT.

This sequence joins TRBV6-6 and TRBJ2-7, with D possibly being TRBD1 (6 bases). The CDR3 covers 14 residues. Trimming shortened V by 0 bases and J by 2 bases, and 8 bases separated the two germline ends. Germline V gene data show CDR1 as MNHNY and CDR2 as SVGAGI (reference sequence). CDR3 in amino acids: CASSYSQGTYEQYF. The CDR3 DNA sequence: TGTGCCAGCAGTTACTCCCAGGGGACCTACGAGCAGTACTTC.

The V and J genes are TRBV5-1 and TRBJ1-3, with 8 bases that match TRBD1. This CDR3 is built from 15 residues. Germline values: CDR1 SGHRS, CDR2 YFSETQ. The trim removed 1 base at V and 4 bases at J, leaving 4 bases unmatched. The CDR3 DNA reads as TGCGCCAGCAGCTTGCAGGGGGCGAAGGGAAACACCATATATTTT. It encodes CASSLQGAKGNTIYF.

This clone was seen just once. The V and J genes are TRBV5-4 and TRBJ2-3; no reliable D call. Deletions cut 4 bases from V and 1 base from J, with 4 bases between. CDR1 SGHNT and CDR2 YYREEE come from the germline V gene (reference sequence). The CDR3 extends over 12 amino acids. The CDR3 loop is CASSTGTDTQYF. CDR3 DNA sequence: TGTGCCAGCAGCACGGGCACAGATACGCAGTATTTT.

Notes on this clone: Within the sample, other DNA sequences also encode this same CDR3. The rearrangement uses TRBV9 and TRBJ2-1; TRBD2 agrees at 13 bases. The CDR3 spans 15 residues. Germline loops: CDR1 SGDLS, CDR2 YYNGEE. J lost 9 bases, V lost 0 bases, and 3 bases had no gene match. The DNA for the CDR3 is TGTGCCAGCAGCGTAGAAACTAGCGGGGGGGTTGAGCAGTTCTTC. This gives the protein CASSVETSGGVEQFF.

This clone was observed once. The chain recombines TRBV27 with TRBJ2-7; no reliable D call. The CDR3 is made up of 14 amino acids. V shed 4 bases and J shed 4 bases, with 14 bases lying between them. Per the germline V gene, CDR1 is MNHEY and CDR2 is SMNVEV (reference sequence). CDR3 bases: TGTGCCAGCAGTTCTTACATGGTTTCATACGAGCAGTACTTC. As protein: CASSSYMVSYEQYF.

The chain links TRBV29-1 to TRBJ2-1; TRBD1 matches 11 bases. The CDR3 spans 12 residues. Trimming removed 6 bases from V and 8 bases from J; junction bases left unmatched: 3. Germline V gene lookup returns CDR1 SQVTM and CDR2 ANQGSEA. Here the CDR3 DNA reads TGCAGCGTCGGACAGGGGGCCTATGAGCAGTTCTTC. Its protein is CSVGQGAYEQFF.

The chain employs TRBV11-3 and TRBJ2-3, with D possibly TRBD2 on 5 matching bases. Trimming pared 3 bases from V and 2 bases from J, leaving 6 bases between. The CDR3 is 13 residues long. Germline assignment: CDR1 SGHNT and CDR2 YENEEA. Here the CDR3 DNA reads TGTGCCAGCAGCTTGGGAGCCACAGATACGCAGTATTTT. Its translation: CASSLGATDTQYF.

The chain joins TRBV10-3 to TRBJ1-4; 9 bases line up with TRBD1. The CDR3 runs 15 residues. V gave up 6 bases and J gave up 5 bases; unmatched junction bases: 7. Germline lookup yields CDR1 ENHRY and CDR2 SYGVKD. The CDR3 region is CAISPGTGINEKLFF. DNA of the CDR3: TGTGCCATCAGCCCCGGGACAGGGATCAATGAAAAACTGTTTTTT.

The rearrangement links TRBV7-3 to TRBJ2-2, with D maybe TRBD2 (6 bases). Germline CDR1 reads SGHTA; CDR2 reads FQGTGA. The V end was cut by 5 bases, the J end by 5 bases, with 15 bases between. The CDR3 consists of 15 residues. CDR3 residues: CASSQLRGTTGELFF. In DNA, the CDR3 is TGTGCCAGCAGCCAATTGCGCGGGACGACCGGGGAGCTGTTTTTT.

This chain joins TRBV19 and TRBJ2-7, with 9 bases that match TRBD1. From germline, CDR1 is LNHDA and CDR2 SQIVND (reference sequence). This CDR3 is 15 amino acids long. Trimming took 4 bases from V and 2 from J; bases not matched to a gene: 6. The CDR3 loop is CASSTSDRGAYEQYF. The CDR3 DNA reads as TGTGCCAGTAGTACCTCGGACAGGGGAGCCTACGAGCAGTACTTC.

The chain combines TRBV5-1 with TRBJ2-1, with TRBD2 identical over 9 bases. The length of the CDR3 is 16 residues. The trim removed 4 bases at V and 4 bases at J, leaving 9 bases unmatched. CDR1 and CDR2 (germline): SGHRS, YFSETQ. The CDR3 nucleotides are TGCGCCAGCAGCCCAGATCTAGCGGGGCGGTACAATGAGCAGTTCTTC. Protein: CASSPDLAGRYNEQFF.

There are a few counts of this clone. This rearrangement joins TRBV19 to TRBJ1-6; D gene ambiguous. The germline V gene has CDR1 LNHDA and CDR2 SQIVND (reference sequence). V was clipped by 5 bases and J by 0 bases, with 11 bases between them. The length of the CDR3 is 16 residues. The CDR3 here is CASSRPMSSYNSPLHF. The CDR3 region has the DNA TGTGCCAGTAGTCGTCCAATGAGCTCCTATAATTCACCCCTCCACTTT.